One sample yielded the 11 T cell receptor beta chains listed below, sequenced in a study of blood T cell repertoires in COVID-19. TCRdb's table, derived via immunoSEQ multiplex PCR, lists solely in-frame clones and lacks some. The data contain about 210,000 clones, approximately 90% of them seen just once; the ten biggest clones take up 5.5% to 8%. The sample consisted of peripheral blood. Receptors originate from a man in his sixties who had recovered from COVID-19.

This chain uses TRBV5-1 with TRBJ2-1; D unresolved. The CDR3 length is 15 residues. The V and J ends lost 0 bases and 2 bases respectively, with 9 bases between them. Germline CDR1 reads SGHRS; CDR2 reads YFSETQ. The CDR3 DNA sequence: TGCGCCAGCAGCTTGGGGGCTACCACCTACAATGAGCAGTTCTTC. Protein product: CASSLGATTYNEQFF.

The rearrangement uses TRBV21-1 and TRBJ1-1; no DNA check was done on the table's D call, TRBD1. TRBV21-1 is reported as a pseudogene. This CDR3 contains 13 residues. CDR3 bases: TGTGCCAGCAGCAAAGTAACTCAGGGTACAGCTTTCTTT. Amino acids: CASSKVTQGTAFF.

This clone was recorded only once. The chain carries TRBV11-2 and TRBJ2-7, with D possibly matching TRBD1 (6 bases). V shed 8 bases and J shed 3 bases, with 14 bases lying between them. The CDR3 extends over 13 amino acids. The germline gives CDR1 SGHAT, CDR2 FQNNGV. The CDR3 region is CASSVSDSYEQYF. The CDR3 DNA reads TGTGCCAGCTCCGTCTCGGACAGCTACGAGCAGTACTTC. The full variable domain, its missing parts supplied by reference TRBV11-2 and TRBJ2-7, is EAGVAQSPRYKIIEKRQSVAFWCNPISGHATLYWYQQILGQGPKLLIQFQNNGVVDDSQLPKDRFSAERLKGVDSTLKIQPAKLEDSAVYLCASSVSDSYEQYFGPGTRLTVT.

The gene calls are TRBV6-5 and TRBJ2-7, with D perhaps TRBD2 (6 bases). V lost 6 bases, J lost 6 bases, and 12 bases lay in between. The CDR3 has 12 amino acids. CDR1 and CDR2 (germline): MNHEY, SVGAGI. CDR3 nucleotides: TGTGCCAGCAGCCCCGGGGGTTCCGAGCAGTACTTC. Translating it yields CASSPGGSEQYF.

This clone has a handful of counts. The chain employs TRBV3-1 (or the pseudogene TRBV3-2) and TRBJ2-1, with 8 bases lining up with TRBD2. This CDR3 has 16 residues. Germline CDR1 LGHDT, CDR2 YNNKEL (reference sequence). The V segment lost 0 bases and the J segment 6 bases; nucleotides outside the gene matches: 7. CDR3 DNA: TGTGCCAGCAGCCAAGAGGGGCGGACTAGCCGCAATGAGCAGTTCTTC. This translates into CASSQEGRTSRNEQFF.

This rearrangement joins TRBV27 to TRBJ2-7, with 7 bases aligning to TRBD2. The V and J ends lost 1 base and 6 bases, in that order; junction bases with no gene match: 15. The CDR3 covers 17 residues. Per the germline V gene, CDR1 is MNHEY and CDR2 is SMNVEV (reference sequence). The CDR3 coding sequence is TGTGCCAGCAGTTTATTCCCCAGCGGGACCGCCTTGAGCGAGCAGTACTTC. Translating it yields CASSLFPSGTALSEQYF.

This chain uses TRBV28 with TRBJ1-6, with 7 nucleotides matching TRBD1. Germline V lookup: CDR1 MDHEN, CDR2 SYDVKM. Losses at the gene ends were 6 bases for V and 4 bases for J; bases not matched to a gene: 9. This CDR3 is 16 amino acids long. The CDR3 is CASSPRPTGYNSPLHF. CDR3 coding DNA: TGTGCCAGCAGCCCCAGGCCGACAGGGTATAATTCACCCCTCCACTTT.

J is TRBJ1-2 and V is TRBV30; no definite D call. Germline V gives CDR1 GTSNPN, CDR2 SVGIG (reference sequence). V was clipped by 6 bases and J by 5 bases, with 16 bases between them. There are 13 residues in the CDR3. The CDR3 here is CACRWAAKYGYTF. CDR3 DNA: TGTGCCTGCCGCTGGGCAGCCAAGTATGGCTACACCTTC.

The V and J genes are TRBV9 and TRBJ2-3, with 12 nucleotides matching TRBD2. The CDR3 runs 17 residues. Germline trimming cut 2 bases from V and 3 bases from J; bases unmatched to any gene: 7. Germline assignment: CDR1 SGDLS and CDR2 YYNGEE. The CDR3 sequence: CASSVSRGTSGTDTQYF. The CDR3, as DNA: TGTGCCAGCAGCGTTAGTCGTGGGACTAGCGGGACAGATACGCAGTATTTT.

V and J are TRBV6-5 and TRBJ1-4, with D uncertain. Trimming left V 11 bases short and J 8 bases short, with 24 bases between. This CDR3 is built from 15 residues. CDR1 is MNHEY, CDR2 SVGAGI, per germline. The CDR3 spells CASAGLGSLGEKLFF. The DNA of the CDR3 is TGTGCCTCAGCAGGTCTTGGCAGCCTTGGGGAAAAACTGTTTTTT.

The rearrangement joins TRBV27 to TRBJ2-5; 9 positions agree with TRBD1. The CDR3 is made up of 15 amino acids. The V gene's germline CDR1 is MNHEY and CDR2 SMNVEV (reference sequence). Trimming at V came to 2 bases and at J to 1 base, leaving 2 bases not matched to a gene. CDR3 coding DNA: TGTGCCAGCAGTTTAGGGACAGGGTTCCAAGAGACCCAGTACTTC. Amino acids: CASSLGTGFQETQYF.